Given below is one TCR beta chain in context. At the DNA level, this CDR3 is encoded by other sequences in the same sample as well. These data come from a study of shared clonotypes between healthy human individuals. A split of CD4+ cells into CD45RA+ naive and CD45RA-negative memory subsets was performed. V dropped 6 bases and J dropped 2 bases, with 16 bases sitting between them. The CDR3 length is 15 residues. Per germline, CDR1 KGHSH and CDR2 LQKENI. At deep level, the assay was performed. Splitting of each subset's genomic DNA was done evenly across several immunoSEQ plates. Libraries were prepared by immunoSEQ multiplex PCR; TCRdb keeps only in-frame clonotypes and omits some of them. The data hold millions of clones, with over 90% observed a single time.

The origin of this receptor is a man younger than 30 in good health. Some clones in this sample may be carry-over from other donors' samples. The chain couples TRBV18 to TRBJ1-1; tentatively, D is TRBD1 (5 bases). Source material: naive CD4+ T cells from PBMCs. Subset given: CD45RA+ positively selected. The CDR3 nucleotides are TGTGCCAGCTCCCCCCAGGGCCCGGGTAACACTGAAGCTTTCTTT. It yields the protein CASSPQGPGNTEAFF.